The 16 T cell receptor beta chains in this list originate from one sample, sequenced in a study of blood T cell repertoires in COVID-19. The protocol was immunoSEQ multiplex PCR, while the TCRdb copy is restricted to in-frame clones and leaves out a portion. The table has around 280,000 clones, nearly 90% seen once. The sequenced sample was peripheral blood. These receptor sequences come from a woman aged 25 to 39 with COVID-19, enrolled during active disease.

This chain links TRBV29-1 with TRBJ2-7; 8 bases are a match to TRBD1. The germline CDR1 and CDR2 sequences are SQVTM and ANQGSEA. This CDR3 has 14 residues. The V and J ends lost 3 bases and 4 bases, in that order; junction bases with no gene match: 8. The CDR3 nucleotides read TGCAGCGTTGAGACCCGGGACAGGCCTTACGAGCAGTACTTC. Translation: CSVETRDRPYEQYF.

The chain links TRBV18 to TRBJ1-3, with D possibly TRBD1 on 6 matching bases. V was cut by 6 bases and J by 4 bases, with 13 bases left in between. The CDR3 sequence is 14 residues long. The germline CDR1 and CDR2 sequences are KGHSH and LQKENI. This chain's CDR3 is CASSPTTGGNTIYF. DNA of the CDR3: TGTGCCAGCTCCCCTACGACAGGAGGAAACACCATATATTTT.

The chain carries TRBV6-4 and TRBJ2-2; no firm D call. CDR1 is MRHNA, CDR2 SNTAGT, per germline. V lost 3 bases and J lost 3, with 8 bases in between. This CDR3 region has 14 residues. The CDR3 sequence is CASSEVQDTGELFF. CDR3 in DNA: TGTGCCAGCAGTGAAGTACAAGACACCGGGGAGCTGTTTTTT.

The chain joins TRBV14 to TRBJ1-1; no clear D. V shed 5 bases and J shed 2 bases, with 15 bases lying between them. Germline V lookup: CDR1 SGHDN, CDR2 FVKESK. This CDR3 comprises 15 residues. The CDR3 sequence: CASSKSGFGNTEAFF. The DNA of the CDR3 is TGTGCCAGCAGCAAGTCCGGGTTCGGCAACACTGAAGCTTTCTTT. Full variable domain (missing parts from reference TRBV14 and TRBJ1-1): EAGVTQFPSHSVIEKGQTVTLRCDPISGHDNLYWYRRVMGKEIKFLLHFVKESKQDESGMPNNRFLAERTGGTYSTLKVQPAELEDSGVYFCASSKSGFGNTEAFFGQGTRLTVV.

The J gene is TRBJ1-6, the V gene TRBV6-5; 7 nucleotides match TRBD1. Germline assignment: CDR1 MNHEY and CDR2 SVGAGI. This CDR3 is 16 amino acids long. The J segment lost 7 bases and the V segment lost 2 bases, leaving 8 bases of the junction unmatched. The CDR3 loop is CASSYGTGVGNSPLHF. The CDR3 DNA reads as TGTGCCAGCAGTTACGGCACAGGGGTCGGAAATTCACCCCTCCACTTT.

This rearrangement joins TRBV9 to TRBJ2-7; maybe TRBD2 (8 bases). Trimming took 0 bases from V and 3 from J, leaving 13 bases between them. Germline-derived CDR1 and CDR2 are SGDLS and YYNGEE. The CDR3 contains 15 residues. CDR3 amino acids: CASSVAGGGLYEQYF. In nucleotides, the CDR3 is TGTGCCAGCAGCGTAGCGGGAGGGGGCCTCTACGAGCAGTACTTC.

The chain is built from TRBV7-2 and TRBJ1-1, with D perhaps TRBD1 (5 bases). The germline V gene has CDR1 SGHTA and CDR2 FQGNSA. The CDR3 runs to 13 residues. The V and J ends lost 1 base and 7 bases respectively, with 10 bases between them. The CDR3 coding sequence is TGTGCCAGCAGCTTAGTGACAGCCTTTGAAGCTTTCTTT. The encoded protein is CASSLVTAFEAFF.

The V and J genes are TRBV14 and TRBJ2-1, with 7 bases identical to TRBD1. The CDR3 runs 15 residues. Germline CDR1 and CDR2: SGHDN and FVKESK. The V segment lost 2 bases and the J segment 4 bases; nucleotides outside the gene matches: 5. As DNA, the CDR3 is TGTGCCAGCAGCCAACTCCGGGACAGTTACAATGAGCAGTTCTTC. Its translation: CASSQLRDSYNEQFF.

The V call is TRBV7-9, the J call TRBJ2-7, with 8 bases matching TRBD1. Losses at the gene ends were 1 base for V and 2 bases for J; bases not matched to a gene: 4. Germline V lookup: CDR1 SEHNR, CDR2 FQNEAQ (reference sequence). The length of the CDR3 is 15 residues. CDR3 region: CASSLGGQGAYEQYF. The CDR3 DNA reads TGTGCCAGCAGCTTAGGAGGACAGGGAGCCTACGAGCAGTACTTC. The complete variable domain, with remaining parts taken from reference TRBV7-9 and TRBJ2-7, reads DTGVSQNPRHKITKRGQNVTFRCDPISEHNRLYWYRQTLGQGPEFLTYFQNEAQLEKSRLLSDRFSAERPKGSFSTLEIQRTEQGDSAMYLCASSLGGQGAYEQYFGPGTRLTVT.

The gene calls are TRBV19 and TRBJ1-3, with TRBD1 matching over 10 bases. The V segment lost 5 bases and the J segment 5 bases; nucleotides outside the gene matches: 3. The CDR3 totals 14 residues. CDR1 and CDR2 (germline): LNHDA, SQIVND (reference sequence). In nucleotides, the CDR3 is TGTGCCAGTAGTTGGGACAGGGGCAGAAACACCATATATTTT. It specifies CASSWDRGRNTIYF. Variable domain in full (rest from reference TRBV19 and TRBJ1-3): DGGITQSPKYLFRKEGQNVTLSCEQNLNHDAMYWYRQDPGQGLRLIYYSQIVNDFQKGDIAEGYSVSREKKESFPLTVTSAQKNPTAFYLCASSWDRGRNTIYFGEGSWLTVV.

This clone was detected only once. V gene TRBV4-1 combines with J gene TRBJ1-1; no reliable D call. This CDR3 is 15 amino acids long. Germline CDR1 MGHRA, CDR2 YSYEKL. Trimming stripped 2 bases from V and 1 base from J, with 11 bases between. The CDR3: CASSQPFRRNTEAFF. The CDR3 nucleotides are TGCGCCAGCAGCCAACCTTTTCGGAGGAACACTGAAGCTTTCTTT.

This clone was detected a few times. CDR3 nucleotides: TGTGCCAGCAGTCCCGTACTCTCAACTGCGTCGCGGGATTCACCCCTCCACTTT. Translation gives CASSPVLSTASRDSPLHF. The chain carries TRBV28 and TRBJ1-6, with unresolved D. Germline CDR1 reads MDHEN; CDR2 reads SYDVKM. This CDR3 is built from 18 residues. The germline V and J ends were trimmed by 5 bases and 8 bases, with 25 bases remaining between them.

V gene TRBV19 combines with J gene TRBJ2-6, with TRBD2 matching over 10 bases. The germline CDR1 and CDR2 sequences are LNHDA and SQIVND (reference sequence). With 4 bases clipped from V and 2 bases from J, the junction kept 11 bases outside the gene matches. CDR3 size: 19 residues. The CDR3: CASSTPGGAGGAGANVLTF. The CDR3 DNA sequence: TGTGCCAGTAGTACCCCCGGCGGAGCGGGGGGGGCTGGGGCCAACGTCCTGACTTTC.

The chain uses TRBV11-2 and TRBJ1-2; possibly TRBD1 for D (5 bases). The V gene's germline CDR1 is SGHAT and CDR2 FQNNGV. Trimming cost V 2 bases and J 7 bases, with 14 bases left between them. The length of the CDR3 is 14 residues. This CDR3 reads CASSLIAGTTGYTF. CDR3 DNA: TGTGCCAGCAGCTTAATAGCAGGGACTACTGGCTACACCTTC.

This clone was detected only a few times. The chain carries TRBV4-1 and TRBJ2-7, with TRBD1 identical over 7 bases. Germline CDR1 and CDR2: MGHRA and YSYEKL. V lost 1 base and J lost 3; bases outside the gene matches: 6. The CDR3 has 15 residues. The CDR3 nucleotides read TGCGCCAGCAGCCAAGTCCGGGACAGCCTCTACGAGCAGTACTTC. The encoded protein is CASSQVRDSLYEQYF.

The chain links TRBV11-3 to TRBJ2-1, with D possibly TRBD1 on 5 matching bases. V shed 5 bases and J shed 3 bases, with 26 bases lying between them. This CDR3 has 19 amino acids. Germline values: CDR1 SGHNT, CDR2 YENEEA. CDR3 sequence (DNA): TGTGCCAGCAGCCTAGGGGCTGGGGCCCTATTAAACCTCTACAATGAGCAGTTCTTC. It is translated as CASSLGAGALLNLYNEQFF. The full variable domain, with the rest looked up from reference TRBV11-3 and TRBJ2-1, is EAGVVQSPRYKIIEKKQPVAFWCNPISGHNTLYWYLQNLGQGPELLIRYENEEAVDDSQLPKDRFSAERLKGVDSTLKIQPAELGDSAVYLCASSLGAGALLNLYNEQFFGPGTRLTVL.